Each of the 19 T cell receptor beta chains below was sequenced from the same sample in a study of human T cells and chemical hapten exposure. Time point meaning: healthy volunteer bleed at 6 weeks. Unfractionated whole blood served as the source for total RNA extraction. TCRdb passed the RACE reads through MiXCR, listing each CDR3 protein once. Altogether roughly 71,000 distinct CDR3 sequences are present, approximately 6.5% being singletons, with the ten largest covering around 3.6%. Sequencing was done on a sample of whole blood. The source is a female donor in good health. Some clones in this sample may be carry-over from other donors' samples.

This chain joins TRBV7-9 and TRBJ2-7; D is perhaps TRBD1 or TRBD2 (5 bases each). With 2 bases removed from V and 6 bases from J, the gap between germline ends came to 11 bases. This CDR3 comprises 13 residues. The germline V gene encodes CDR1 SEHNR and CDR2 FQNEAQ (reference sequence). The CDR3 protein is CASSLSQGPEQYF. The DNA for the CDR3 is TGTGCCAGCAGCTTATCGCAGGGACCCGAGCAGTACTTC. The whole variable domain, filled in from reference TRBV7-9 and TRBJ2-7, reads DTGVSQNPRHKITKRGQNVTFRCDPISEHNRLYWYRQTLGQGPEFLTYFQNEAQLEKSRLLSDRFSAERPKGSFSTLEIQRTEQGDSAMYLCASSLSQGPEQYFGPGTRLTVT.

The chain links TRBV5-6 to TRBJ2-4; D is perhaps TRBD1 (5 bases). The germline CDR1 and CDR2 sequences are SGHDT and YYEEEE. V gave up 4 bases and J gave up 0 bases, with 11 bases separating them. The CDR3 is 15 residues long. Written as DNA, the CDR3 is TGTGCCAGCAGCAGGTCTACAGGAGCCAAAAACATTCAGTACTTC. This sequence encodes CASSRSTGAKNIQYF. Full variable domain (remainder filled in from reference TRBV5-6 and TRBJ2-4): DAGVTQSPTHLIKTRGQQVTLRCSPKSGHDTVSWYQQALGQGPQFIFQYYEEEERQRGNFPDRFSGHQFPNYSSELNVNALLLGDSALYLCASSRSTGAKNIQYFGAGTRLSVL.

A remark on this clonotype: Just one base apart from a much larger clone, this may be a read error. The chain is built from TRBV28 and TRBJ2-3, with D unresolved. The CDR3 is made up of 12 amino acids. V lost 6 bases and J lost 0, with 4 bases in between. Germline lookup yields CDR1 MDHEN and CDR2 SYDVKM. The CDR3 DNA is TGTGCCAGCAGCACTAGCACAGATACGCAGTATTTT. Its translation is CASSTSTDTQYF.

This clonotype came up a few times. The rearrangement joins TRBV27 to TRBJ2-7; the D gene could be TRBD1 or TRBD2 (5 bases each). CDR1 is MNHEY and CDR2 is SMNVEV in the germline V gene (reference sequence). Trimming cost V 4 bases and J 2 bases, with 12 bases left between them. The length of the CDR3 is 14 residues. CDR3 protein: CASSSTGATYEQYF. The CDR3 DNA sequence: TGTGCCAGCAGTTCAACCGGGGCGACCTACGAGCAGTACTTC.

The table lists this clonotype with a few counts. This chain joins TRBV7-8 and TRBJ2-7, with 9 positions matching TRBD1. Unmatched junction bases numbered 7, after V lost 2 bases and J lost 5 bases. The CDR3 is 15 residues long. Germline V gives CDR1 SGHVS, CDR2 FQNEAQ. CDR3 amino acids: CASSLWAQGADEQYF. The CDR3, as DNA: TGTGCCAGCAGCTTATGGGCACAGGGGGCCGACGAGCAGTACTTC.

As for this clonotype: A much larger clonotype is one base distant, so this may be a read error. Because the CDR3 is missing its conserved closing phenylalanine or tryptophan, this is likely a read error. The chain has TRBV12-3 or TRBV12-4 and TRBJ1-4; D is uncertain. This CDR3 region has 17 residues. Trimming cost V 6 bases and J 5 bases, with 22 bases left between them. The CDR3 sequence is CASSLRSLADRNEKLFI. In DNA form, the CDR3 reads TGTGCCAGCAGCCTTCGGAGCTTAGCAGACCGAAATGAAAAACTGTTTATT.

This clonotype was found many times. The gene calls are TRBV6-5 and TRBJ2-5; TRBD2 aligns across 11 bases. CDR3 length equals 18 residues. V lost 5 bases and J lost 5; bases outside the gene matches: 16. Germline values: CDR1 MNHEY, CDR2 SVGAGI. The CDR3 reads CASSKGDLGTSGGETQYF. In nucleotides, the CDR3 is TGTGCCAGCAGTAAAGGGGACCTTGGGACTAGCGGAGGGGAGACCCAGTACTTC.

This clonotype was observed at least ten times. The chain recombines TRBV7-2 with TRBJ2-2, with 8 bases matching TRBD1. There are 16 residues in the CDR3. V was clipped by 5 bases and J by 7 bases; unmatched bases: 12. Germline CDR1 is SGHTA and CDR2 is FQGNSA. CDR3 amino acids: CASSPRGQGLYGELFF. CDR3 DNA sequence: TGTGCCAGCAGCCCGAGAGGACAGGGTCTATACGGGGAGCTGTTTTTT.

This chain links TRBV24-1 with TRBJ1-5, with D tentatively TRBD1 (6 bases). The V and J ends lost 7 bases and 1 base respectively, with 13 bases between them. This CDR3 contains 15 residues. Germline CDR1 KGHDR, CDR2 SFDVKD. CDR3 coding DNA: TGTGCCACCAGGACCGGAGGGGGAAGCAATCAGCCCCAGCATTTT. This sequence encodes CATRTGGGSNQPQHF.

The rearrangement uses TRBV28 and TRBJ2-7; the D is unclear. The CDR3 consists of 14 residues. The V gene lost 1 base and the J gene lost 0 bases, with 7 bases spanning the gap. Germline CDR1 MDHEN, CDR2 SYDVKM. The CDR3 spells CASSLYGTSYEQYF. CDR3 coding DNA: TGTGCCAGCAGTTTATACGGCACCTCCTACGAGCAGTACTTC.

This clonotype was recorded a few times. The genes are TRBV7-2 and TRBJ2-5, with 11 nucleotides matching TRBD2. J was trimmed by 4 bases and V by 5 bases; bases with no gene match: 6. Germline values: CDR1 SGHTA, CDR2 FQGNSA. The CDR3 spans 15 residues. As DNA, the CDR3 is TGTGCCAGCAGCCCCCCCGGACTAGCGGGAGAGACCCAGTACTTC. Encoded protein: CASSPPGLAGETQYF.

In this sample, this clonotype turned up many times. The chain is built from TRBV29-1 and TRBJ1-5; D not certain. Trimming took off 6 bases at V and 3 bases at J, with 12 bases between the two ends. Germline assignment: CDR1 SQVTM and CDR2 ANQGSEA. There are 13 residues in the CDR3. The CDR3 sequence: CSVTYYANQPQHF. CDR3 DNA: TGCAGCGTCACCTATTATGCCAATCAGCCCCAGCATTTT.

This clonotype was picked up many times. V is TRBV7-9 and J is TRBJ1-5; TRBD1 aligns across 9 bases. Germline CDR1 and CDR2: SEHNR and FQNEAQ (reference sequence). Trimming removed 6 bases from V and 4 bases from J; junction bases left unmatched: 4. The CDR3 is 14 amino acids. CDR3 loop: CASSRTGENQPQHF. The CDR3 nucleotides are TGTGCCAGCAGTCGGACAGGGGAAAATCAGCCCCAGCATTTT.

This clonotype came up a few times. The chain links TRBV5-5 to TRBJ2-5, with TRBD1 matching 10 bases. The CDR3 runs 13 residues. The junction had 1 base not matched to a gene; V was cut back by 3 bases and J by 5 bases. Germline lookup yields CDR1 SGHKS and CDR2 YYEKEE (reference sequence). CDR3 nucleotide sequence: TGTGCCAGCAGCTGGACAGGGGGGGAGACCCAGTACTTC. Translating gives CASSWTGGETQYF.

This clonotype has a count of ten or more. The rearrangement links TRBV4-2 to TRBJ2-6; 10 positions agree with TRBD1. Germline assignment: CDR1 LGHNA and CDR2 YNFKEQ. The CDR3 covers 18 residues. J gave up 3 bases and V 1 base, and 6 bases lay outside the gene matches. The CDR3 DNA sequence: TGTGCCAGCAGCCAAGCCACGACAGGGGGCCTTGGGGCCAACGTCCTGACTTTC. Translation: CASSQATTGGLGANVLTF.

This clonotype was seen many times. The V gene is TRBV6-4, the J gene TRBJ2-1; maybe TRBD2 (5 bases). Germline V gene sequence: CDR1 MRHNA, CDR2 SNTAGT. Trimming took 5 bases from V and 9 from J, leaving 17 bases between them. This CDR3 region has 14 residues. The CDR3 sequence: CASSTSGEGAEQFF. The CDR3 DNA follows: TGTGCCAGCAGTACCTCTGGCGAGGGCGCTGAGCAGTTCTTC.

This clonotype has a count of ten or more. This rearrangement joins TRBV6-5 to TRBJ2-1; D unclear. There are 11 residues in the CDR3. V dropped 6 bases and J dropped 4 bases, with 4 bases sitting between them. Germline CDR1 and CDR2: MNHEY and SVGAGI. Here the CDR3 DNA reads TGTGCCAGCAGCATTTACAATGAGCAGTTCTTC. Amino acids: CASSIYNEQFF.

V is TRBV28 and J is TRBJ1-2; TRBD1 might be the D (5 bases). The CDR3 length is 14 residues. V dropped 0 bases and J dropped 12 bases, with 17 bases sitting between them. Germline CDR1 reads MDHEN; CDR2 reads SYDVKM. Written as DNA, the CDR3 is TGTGCCAGCAGTTTATGGGGGACGGCTAAGGGCGACACCTTC. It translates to CASSLWGTAKGDTF.

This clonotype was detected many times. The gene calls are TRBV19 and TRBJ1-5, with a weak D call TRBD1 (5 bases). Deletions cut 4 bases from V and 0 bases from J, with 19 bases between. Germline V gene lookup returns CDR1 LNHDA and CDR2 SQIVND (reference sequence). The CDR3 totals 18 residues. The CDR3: CASSNTQTPGNSNQPQHF. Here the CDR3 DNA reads TGTGCCAGTAGTAACACACAAACCCCAGGGAATAGCAATCAGCCCCAGCATTTT.